This TCR beta chain appears in the sequencing data of a study of blood T cells in healthy people across ages. Whole-study context: When template switching was applied, about one barcoded beta molecule was captured per two T cells.

This clonotype was detected only a few times. This CDR3 region has 17 residues. CDR1 is KGHDR, CDR2 SFDVKD, per germline. V gave up 3 bases and J gave up 0 bases; unmatched junction bases: 7. Primed by a sample-barcoded 5' primer and a J-beta primer mix, a second PCR proceeded for about 6 to 11 cycles. A tag from a template-switch adaptor with 12 random nucleotides marked each cDNA molecule. Samples each returned at least 3 million CDR3-containing paired-end reads. From the 5' RACE reads, TCRdb called clonotypes with MiXCR, one entry per CDR3 protein. Seen here are some 900,000 distinct CDR3 sequences, around 48% observed once, and the top ten hold 10% to 15%. In each sample, at least 6.5 million PBMCs were isolated.

The chain has TRBV24-1 and TRBJ2-1; 7 bases are shared with TRBD2. The source material was blood. The sequence came from a man aged 30-40 years in good health. DNA of the CDR3: TGTGCCACCAGTGATCCCGGTTGGGGGGGCTCCTACAATGAGCAGTTCTTC. Its translation is CATSDPGWGGSYNEQFF.